These T cell receptor beta chains were read from a single sample in a study of blood T cell repertoires in COVID-19. Assay used: immunoSEQ multiplex PCR; TCRdb lists only in-frame clones, some missing. Among about 190,000 clones listed, more than 70% were seen once. Source material: peripheral blood. Every receptor here comes from a woman aged 40 to 50 who had recovered from COVID-19. CDR3s include the opening cysteine and the closing phenylalanine or tryptophan. The order of the fields is CDR3 length, D gene, J gene, clone size, V gene, CDR3 DNA, CDR3 protein. A D gene is named only where the DNA matches it firmly. Size tells how often a clone was seen (once, few, many) or the class of an expanded clone, and some rows leave it out.

CDR3 length: 13
D gene: NA
J gene: TRBJ2-1
clone size: NA
V gene: TRBV12-3/TRBV12-4
CDR3 DNA: TGTGCCAGCGGTAGCGGCCCGAATAATGAGCAGTTCTTC
CDR3 protein: CASGSGPNNEQFF

CDR3 length: 18
D gene: NA
J gene: TRBJ2-7
clone size: NA
V gene: TRBV27
CDR3 DNA: TGTGCCAGCAGTTTATCGATGGGTGGGGGCAGGGCAGTCTACGAGCAGTACTTC
CDR3 protein: CASSLSMGGGRAVYEQYF

CDR3 length: 16
D gene: TRBD2
J gene: TRBJ2-3
clone size: NA
V gene: TRBV28
CDR3 DNA: TGTGCCAGCAGTACGCAGACTAGCGGGGCGAGGGATACGCAGTATTTT
CDR3 protein: CASSTQTSGARDTQYF

CDR3 length: 16
D gene: TRBD1
J gene: TRBJ1-5
clone size: NA
V gene: TRBV18
CDR3 DNA: TGTGCCAGCTCACCAAGGGAAACAGGGGTAAATCAGCCCCAGCATTTT
CDR3 protein: CASSPRETGVNQPQHF

CDR3 length: 20
D gene: NA
J gene: TRBJ2-7
clone size: NA
V gene: TRBV19
CDR3 DNA: TGTGCCAGTAGTATCTCTAAAGTTGGAGGGATCAGCCGCAGGGCCTACGAGCAGTACTTC
CDR3 protein: CASSISKVGGISRRAYEQYF

CDR3 length: 14
D gene: NA
J gene: TRBJ1-2
clone size: NA
V gene: TRBV19
CDR3 DNA: TGTGCCAGCGCCCGGGCAGGGGATTGGTATGGCTACACCTTC
CDR3 protein: CASARAGDWYGYTF

CDR3 length: 14
D gene: NA
J gene: TRBJ1-1
clone size: NA
V gene: TRBV10-3
CDR3 DNA: TGTGCCATCAGTTATGAGGGCATGAACACTGAAGCTTTCTTT
CDR3 protein: CAISYEGMNTEAFF

CDR3 length: 13
D gene: TRBD2
J gene: TRBJ2-7
clone size: NA
V gene: TRBV28
CDR3 DNA: TGTGCCAGCAGTTCCGGGGGGTCCTACGAGCAGTACTTC
CDR3 protein: CASSSGGSYEQYF

CDR3 length: 14
D gene: TRBD1
J gene: TRBJ1-2
clone size: NA
V gene: TRBV6-4
CDR3 DNA: TGTGCCAGCAGTGTAGACAGGGGTTCCGGCGGCTACACCTTC
CDR3 protein: CASSVDRGSGGYTF

CDR3 length: 14
D gene: NA
J gene: TRBJ2-2
clone size: NA
V gene: TRBV28
CDR3 DNA: TGTGCCAGCAGTCTTCTCGGTGCCACCGGGGAGCTGTTTTTT
CDR3 protein: CASSLLGATGELFF

CDR3 length: 17
D gene: TRBD1
J gene: TRBJ1-4
clone size: once
V gene: TRBV7-2
CDR3 DNA: TGTGCCAGCAGTTTGAAAGGCACCGGGACAGGGCTAATTAGACTGTTTTTT
CDR3 protein: CASSLKGTGTGLIRLFF

CDR3 length: 15
D gene: TRBD2
J gene: TRBJ2-3
clone size: once
V gene: TRBV3-1/TRBV3-2
CDR3 DNA: TGTGCCAGCAGCGGCCTAGCGGGGCGCACAGATACGCAGTATTTT
CDR3 protein: CASSGLAGRTDTQYF

CDR3 length: 15
D gene: TRBD1
J gene: TRBJ2-1
clone size: NA
V gene: TRBV27
CDR3 DNA: TGTGCCAGCAGTCGGACAGGGGGACCCTACAATGAGCAGTTCTTC
CDR3 protein: CASSRTGGPYNEQFF

CDR3 length: 15
D gene: TRBD1
J gene: TRBJ1-2
clone size: NA
V gene: TRBV5-1
CDR3 DNA: TGCGCCAGCAGCTTACTTCGGGACAGTTCTTATGGCTACACCTTC
CDR3 protein: CASSLLRDSSYGYTF

CDR3 length: 14
D gene: NA
J gene: TRBJ1-2
clone size: NA
V gene: TRBV5-1
CDR3 DNA: TGCGCCAGCAGCTCCAGCGGGACAAACTATGGCTACACCTTC
CDR3 protein: CASSSSGTNYGYTF

CDR3 length: 19
D gene: TRBD2
J gene: TRBJ2-7
clone size: NA
V gene: TRBV14
CDR3 DNA: TGTGCCAGCAGCCACGCCTTGGGACTAGCGGGAGTATTTCAGACCGAGCAGTACTTC
CDR3 protein: CASSHALGLAGVFQTEQYF

CDR3 length: 15
D gene: TRBD1
J gene: TRBJ2-6
clone size: NA
V gene: TRBV10-3
CDR3 DNA: TGTGCCATCAGCCAAGGGGGCGCTGGGGCCAACGTCCTGACTTTC
CDR3 protein: CAISQGGAGANVLTF

CDR3 length: 16
D gene: TRBD1
J gene: TRBJ2-6
clone size: NA
V gene: TRBV16
CDR3 DNA: TGTGCCAGCAGCCAATCTCAGGGGGCTGGGGCCAACGTCCTGACTTTC
CDR3 protein: CASSQSQGAGANVLTF

CDR3 length: 16
D gene: TRBD1
J gene: TRBJ1-2
clone size: NA
V gene: TRBV18
CDR3 DNA: TGTGCCAGCTCACGTACCACAGGGGCCGCTAACTATGGCTACACCTTC
CDR3 protein: CASSRTTGAANYGYTF

CDR3 length: 13
D gene: NA
J gene: TRBJ1-1
clone size: NA
V gene: TRBV19
CDR3 DNA: TGTGCCAGTAGTATTGAAGGGGGAGCTGAAGCTTTCTTT
CDR3 protein: CASSIEGGAEAFF

CDR3 length: 13
D gene: TRBD1
J gene: TRBJ2-5
clone size: NA
V gene: TRBV2
CDR3 DNA: TGTGCCCGCTCGATCGGACAGGGAGAGACCCAGTACTTC
CDR3 protein: CARSIGQGETQYF

CDR3 length: 16
D gene: TRBD1
J gene: TRBJ2-2
clone size: NA
V gene: TRBV11-3
CDR3 DNA: TGTGCCAGCAGCGAAGGACAGGGTCGAGGCACCGGGGAGCTGTTTTTT
CDR3 protein: CASSEGQGRGTGELFF

CDR3 length: 15
D gene: NA
J gene: TRBJ2-3
clone size: NA
V gene: TRBV7-7
CDR3 DNA: TGTGCCAGCAGCGCGGGGACGGTGAGCACAGATACGCAGTATTTT
CDR3 protein: CASSAGTVSTDTQYF

CDR3 length: 15
D gene: TRBD1
J gene: TRBJ2-5
clone size: NA
V gene: TRBV6-5
CDR3 DNA: TGTGCCAGCACCTGGACAGGGGGATTTGACGAGACCCAGTACTTC
CDR3 protein: CASTWTGGFDETQYF

CDR3 length: 14
D gene: TRBD2
J gene: TRBJ2-5
clone size: NA
V gene: TRBV2
CDR3 DNA: TGTGCCAGCAGTGTTGGGACTAGCCTAGAGACCCAGTACTTC
CDR3 protein: CASSVGTSLETQYF

CDR3 length: 21
D gene: NA
J gene: TRBJ2-6
clone size: NA
V gene: TRBV9
CDR3 DNA: TGTGCCAGCAGCGCCCCGACAGACAGACAATTTTTCCCCTCTGGGGCCAACGTCCTGACTTTC
CDR3 protein: CASSAPTDRQFFPSGANVLTF